This T cell receptor (beta chain) emerged from a study of blood T cell repertoires in COVID-19. Study at large: Some COVID-19 samples were acute and others convalescent; all came from the United States, Italy and Spain.

CDR3 length: 15 amino acids. Looked up from germline, CDR1 is SNHLY and CDR2 is FYNNEI. Trimming shortened V by 11 bases and J by 2 bases, and 16 bases separated the two germline ends. Original handling: Cell counts per sample came from amplifying reference gene primers. TCRdb's table, derived via immunoSEQ multiplex PCR, lists solely in-frame clones and lacks some. V and J calls and clone size are as listed in that table; D and trimming were resolved from the DNA. The sample has under 60,000 clones, about 89% seen once. The sequenced material came from peripheral blood. The chain couples TRBV2 to TRBJ2-6; tentatively, D is TRBD1 (6 bases). The source of this sequence is a man in his 60s with acute or convalescent COVID-19. Here the CDR3 reads CAGRQTGTGANVLTF. The CDR3 DNA is TGTGCCGGTCGACAGACAGGTACTGGGGCCAACGTCCTGACTTTC.